This TCR beta chain was identified during a study of neurological immune-mediated disorders. Points from the study as a whole: Because no CDR3 amino acid sequences were shared across subjects by expanded clones, private repertoires were suggested in all groups.

The germline V gene encodes CDR1 MNHEY and CDR2 SMNVEV (reference sequence). This CDR3 has 14 amino acids. Trimming took off 3 bases at V and 3 bases at J, with 8 bases between the two ends. This clonotype was recorded many times. Its antigen is currently unknown. CD4+ or CD8+ T cells, around 940,000 per library, were used for sorted libraries. The cDNA was generated by 5'RACE with 10-nucleotide random UMIs. From 15-18 subjects, each sequencing run yielded over 160 million TCR-beta sequences. In TCRdb, the 5' RACE reads were re-called with MiXCR into one record per CDR3 protein. The sample lists some 28,000 distinct CDR3 sequences; around a quarter were seen once.

Material: CD4+ T cells from blood. The sequence was obtained from a man aged 50-60 years with HTLV-1-associated myelopathy (HAM/TSP). The chain is built from TRBV27 and TRBJ1-4; D gene uncertain. The CDR3 nucleotides are TGTGCCAGCAGTTTTGGGCAGGCTAATGAAAAACTGTTTTTT. This translates into CASSFGQANEKLFF.